This T cell receptor (beta chain) was found in a study of cytomegalovirus exposure and HLA in healthy donors. The CDR3 contains 19 residues. V was pared by 3 bases and J by 3 bases, with 16 bases of the junction left unmatched. Germline V gene sequence: CDR1 SGHAT, CDR2 FQDESV (reference sequence). The PCR employed 60 Vbeta primers together with 13 Jbeta primers. Libraries were prepared by immunoSEQ multiplex PCR; TCRdb keeps only in-frame clonotypes and omits some of them. The table shows 190,000 or so clones, with 80% occurring only once. The origin of this receptor is a boy aged 5-17 years in good health and CMV-seronegative. This rearrangement joins TRBV11-1 to TRBJ1-1; TRBD1 agrees at 10 bases. Material: PBMCs. Here the CDR3 reads CASSFPRKGQGFSDTEAFF. The CDR3 nucleotides read TGTGCCAGCAGCTTCCCTCGAAAGGGACAGGGGTTCTCGGACACTGAAGCTTTCTTT.